This T cell receptor beta chain is from a study of cytomegalovirus exposure and HLA in healthy donors. Study outcomes and limitations: TCR beta chain V- and J-gene trimming was linked, in a later analysis, to a missense variant in DCLRE1C.

The CDR3 is 11 residues long. V gave up 2 bases and J gave up 10 bases, with 9 bases separating them. Per the germline V gene, CDR1 is GTSNPN and CDR2 is SVGIG (reference sequence). This clone was seen once. Its target is not known. Both 60 Vbeta primers and 13 Jbeta primers went into the PCR. TCRdb keeps only in-frame clones here, not all; method: immunoSEQ multiplex PCR. Here the sample spans about 150,000 clones, about 85% being singletons. The rearrangement uses TRBV30 and TRBJ2-1; the D is unclear. This TCR derives from a woman aged 18-29 years in good health and CMV-seronegative. The sequenced sample was PBMCs. CDR3 amino acids: CAWSFRLEQFF. The DNA for the CDR3 is TGTGCCTGGAGTTTTAGACTCGAGCAGTTCTTC.